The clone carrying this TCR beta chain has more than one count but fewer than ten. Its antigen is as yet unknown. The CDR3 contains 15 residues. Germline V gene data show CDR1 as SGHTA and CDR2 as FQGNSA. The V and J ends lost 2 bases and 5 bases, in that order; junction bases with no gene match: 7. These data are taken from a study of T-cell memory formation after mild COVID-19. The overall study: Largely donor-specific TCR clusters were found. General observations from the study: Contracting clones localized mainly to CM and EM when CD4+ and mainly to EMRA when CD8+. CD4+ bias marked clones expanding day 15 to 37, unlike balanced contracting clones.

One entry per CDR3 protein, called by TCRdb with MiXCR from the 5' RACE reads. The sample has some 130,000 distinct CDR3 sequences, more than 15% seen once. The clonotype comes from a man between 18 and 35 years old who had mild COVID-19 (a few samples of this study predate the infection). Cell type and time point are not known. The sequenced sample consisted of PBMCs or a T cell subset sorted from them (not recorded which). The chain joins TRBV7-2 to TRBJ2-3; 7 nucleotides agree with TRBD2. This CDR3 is CASSLIGEGRDTQYF. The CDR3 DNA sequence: TGTGCCAGCAGCTTAATAGGGGAGGGAAGAGATACGCAGTATTTT.